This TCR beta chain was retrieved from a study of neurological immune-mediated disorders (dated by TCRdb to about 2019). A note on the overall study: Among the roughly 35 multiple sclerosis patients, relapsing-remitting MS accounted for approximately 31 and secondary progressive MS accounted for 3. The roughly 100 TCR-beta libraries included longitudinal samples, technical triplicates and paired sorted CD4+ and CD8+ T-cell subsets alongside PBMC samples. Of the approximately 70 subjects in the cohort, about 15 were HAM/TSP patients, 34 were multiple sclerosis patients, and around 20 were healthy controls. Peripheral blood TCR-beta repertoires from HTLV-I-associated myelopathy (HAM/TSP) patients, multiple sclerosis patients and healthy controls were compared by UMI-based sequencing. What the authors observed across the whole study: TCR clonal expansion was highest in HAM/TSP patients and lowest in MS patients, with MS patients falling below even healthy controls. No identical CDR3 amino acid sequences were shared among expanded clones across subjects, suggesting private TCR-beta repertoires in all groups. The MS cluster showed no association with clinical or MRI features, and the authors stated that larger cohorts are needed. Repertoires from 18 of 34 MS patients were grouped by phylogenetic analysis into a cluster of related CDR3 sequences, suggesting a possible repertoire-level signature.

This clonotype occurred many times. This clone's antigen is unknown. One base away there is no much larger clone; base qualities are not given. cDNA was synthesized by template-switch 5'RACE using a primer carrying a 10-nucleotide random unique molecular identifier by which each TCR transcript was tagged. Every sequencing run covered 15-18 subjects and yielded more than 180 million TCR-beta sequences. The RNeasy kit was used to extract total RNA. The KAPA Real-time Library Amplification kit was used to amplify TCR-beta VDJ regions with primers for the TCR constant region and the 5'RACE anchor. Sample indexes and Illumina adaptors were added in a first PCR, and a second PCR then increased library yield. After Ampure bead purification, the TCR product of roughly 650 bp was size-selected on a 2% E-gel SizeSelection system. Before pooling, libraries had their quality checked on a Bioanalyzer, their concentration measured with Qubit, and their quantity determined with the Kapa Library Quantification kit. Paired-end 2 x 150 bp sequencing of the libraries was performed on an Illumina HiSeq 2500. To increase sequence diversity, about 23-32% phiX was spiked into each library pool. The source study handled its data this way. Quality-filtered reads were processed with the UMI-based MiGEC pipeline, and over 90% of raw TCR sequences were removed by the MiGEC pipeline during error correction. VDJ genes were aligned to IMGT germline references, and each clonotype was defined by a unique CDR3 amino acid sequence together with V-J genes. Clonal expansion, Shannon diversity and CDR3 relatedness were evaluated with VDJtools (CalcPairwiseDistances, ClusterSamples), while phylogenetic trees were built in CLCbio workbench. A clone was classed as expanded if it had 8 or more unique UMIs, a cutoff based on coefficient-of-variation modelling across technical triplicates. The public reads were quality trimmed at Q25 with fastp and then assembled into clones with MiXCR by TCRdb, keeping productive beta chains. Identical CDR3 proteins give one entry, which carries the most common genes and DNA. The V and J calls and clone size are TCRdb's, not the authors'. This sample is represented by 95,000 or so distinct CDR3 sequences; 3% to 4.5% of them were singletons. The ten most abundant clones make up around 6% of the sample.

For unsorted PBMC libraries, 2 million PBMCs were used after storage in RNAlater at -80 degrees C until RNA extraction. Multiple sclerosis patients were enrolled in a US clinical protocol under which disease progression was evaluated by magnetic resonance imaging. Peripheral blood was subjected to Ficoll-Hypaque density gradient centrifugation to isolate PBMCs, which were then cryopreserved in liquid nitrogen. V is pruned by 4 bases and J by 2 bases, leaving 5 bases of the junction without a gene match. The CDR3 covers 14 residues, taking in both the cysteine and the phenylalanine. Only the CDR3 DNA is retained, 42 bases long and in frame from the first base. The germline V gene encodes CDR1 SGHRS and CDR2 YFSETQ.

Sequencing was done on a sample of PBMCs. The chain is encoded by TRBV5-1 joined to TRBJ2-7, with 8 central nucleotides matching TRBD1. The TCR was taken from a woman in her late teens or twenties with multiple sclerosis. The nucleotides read TGCGCCAGCAGCCCGGGACAGGAAGCCTACGAGCAGTACTTC. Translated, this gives CASSPGQEAYEQYF.